The text below deals with one T cell receptor (beta chain). Measured with immunoSEQ multiplex PCR; TCRdb has only the in-frame clones, and not every one. The sample lists about 100,000 clones, roughly 94% occurring once. The data originate from a study of technical replicates of blood from a handful of donors. This CDR3 contains 16 residues. The germline V and J ends were trimmed by 3 bases and 2 bases, with 17 bases remaining between them. Germline assignment: CDR1 MGHRA and CDR2 YSYEKL. This sequence originates from a human donor in good health. V is TRBV4-1 and J is TRBJ2-7, with a tentative D call TRBD1 (5 bases). The specimen was T cells isolated from PBMCs. CDR3 protein: CASSQQYLQAPYEQYF. The CDR3 DNA sequence: TGCGCCAGCAGCCAGCAGTATCTACAGGCTCCCTACGAGCAGTACTTC.